This TCR beta chain was obtained from a study of blood T cell repertoires in COVID-19 (dated by TCRdb to 2018 to 2020). A note on the overall study: Samples covering the acute and convalescent phases of COVID-19 were provided by collaborators in the United States, Italy and Spain. The material from the prospective study consisted of cDNA or gDNA derived from T cells, B-cell-depleted T cells, or PBMCs. Deeply sampled blood TCRbeta repertoires from subjects exposed to, actively infected with, or recovered from COVID-19 were included in the dataset. The repertoires were made available in a free public database intended to serve as a resource for research on the immune response to SARS-CoV-2. Samples came from the ongoing ImmuneRACE study (first 160 participants) plus 1,254 subjects from 6 global collaborators. The sample metadata nearly always contained a de-identified subject ID, COVID-19 status, age in years and sex. Where available, HLA class I and class II types were taken from metadata supplied by the sample provider and were not determined by assay-based typing. On the study overall, not on this receptor specifically: The amount of clinical and demographic metadata varied by source and participant and was provided uncurated.

The CDR3 starts with the cysteine, ends with the phenylalanine, and has 15 residues. The read is trimmed to its CDR3 DNA, 45 bases read in frame from base 1. V and J lose 2 bases and 7 bases, and a span of 15 bases separates them. Looking up the germline V gene yields CDR1 MNHEY and CDR2 SVGEGT. Note on this clone: There is no known antigen for this receptor. One base away there is no much larger clone; base qualities are not given.

The immunoSEQ Assay, a bias-controlled multiplex PCR, was used to amplify TCRbeta CDR3 regions from genomic DNA. As for how the authors treated the data: The number of nucleated cells in each sample was estimated from the amplification of reference gene primers within the assay. To quantify the absolute abundance of each unique TCRbeta CDR3 rearrangement, sequence reads were collapsed and filtered. For each sample, productive Simpson clonality was calculated by taking the square root of Simpson's diversity index across productive rearrangements. TCRdb's version of the immuneACCESS table is confined to in-frame rearrangements and falls short of the full clone set. An unresolved V gene accounts for under half of the shortfall where checked; the remainder is of unknown origin. That table supplies the V and J calls and clone size; D and trimming were determined from the DNA. This sample holds some 670,000 clones; 80% to 90% were observed only once. The top ten hold roughly 0.25% of the sample.

The collaborating institutions used their own protocols to collect whole blood in K2EDTA tubes. For TCRbeta analysis, collaborators shipped samples in one of three forms: frozen whole blood, isolated PBMCs, or DNA extracted from either of those sample types. The sequence was obtained from a woman aged 18-29 years with acute or convalescent COVID-19. The source material was peripheral blood. The sequence is built from TRBV6-2 or TRBV6-3 and TRBJ1-5; TRBD1 is a possible D gene, resting on 6 matching bases. The nucleotides read TGTGCCAGCAGTTACGGGACAAGGGCGAGCCAGCCCCAGCATTTT. It translates to CASSYGTRASQPQHF.